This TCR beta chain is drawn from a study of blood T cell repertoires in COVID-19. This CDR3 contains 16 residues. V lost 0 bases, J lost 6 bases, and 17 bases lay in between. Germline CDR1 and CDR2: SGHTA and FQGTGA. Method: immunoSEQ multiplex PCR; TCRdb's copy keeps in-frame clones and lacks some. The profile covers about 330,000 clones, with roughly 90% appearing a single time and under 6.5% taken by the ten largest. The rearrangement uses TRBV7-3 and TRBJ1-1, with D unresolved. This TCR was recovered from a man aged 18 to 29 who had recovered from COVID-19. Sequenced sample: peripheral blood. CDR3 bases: TGTGCCAGCAGCTTAACTATAGATCTAAGTCTCTCTGAAGCTTTCTTT. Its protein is CASSLTIDLSLSEAFF.